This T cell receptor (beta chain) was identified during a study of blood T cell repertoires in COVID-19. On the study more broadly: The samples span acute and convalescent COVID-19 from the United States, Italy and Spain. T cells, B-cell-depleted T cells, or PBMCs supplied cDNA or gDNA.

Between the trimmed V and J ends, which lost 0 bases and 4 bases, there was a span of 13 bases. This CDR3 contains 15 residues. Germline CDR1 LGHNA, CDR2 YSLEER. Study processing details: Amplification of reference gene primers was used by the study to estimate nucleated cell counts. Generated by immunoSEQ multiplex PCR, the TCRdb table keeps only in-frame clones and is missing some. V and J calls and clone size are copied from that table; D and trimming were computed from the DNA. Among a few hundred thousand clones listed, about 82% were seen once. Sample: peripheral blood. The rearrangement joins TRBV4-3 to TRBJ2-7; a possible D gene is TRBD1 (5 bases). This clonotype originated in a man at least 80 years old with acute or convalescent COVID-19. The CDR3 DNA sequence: TGCGCCAGCAGCCAAGACAGGGCGTGGCGGTACGAGCAGTACTTC. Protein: CASSQDRAWRYEQYF.